The 7 T cell receptor beta chains listed next were all sequenced from one sample in a study of cytomegalovirus exposure and HLA in healthy donors. Amplification used 60 Vbeta primers and 13 Jbeta primers. Measured with immunoSEQ multiplex PCR; TCRdb has only the in-frame clones, and not every one. The repertoire has 150,000 to 200,000 clones, 60% to 80% of them found once; the top ten carry about 7.7%. The specimen was PBMCs. These receptors all stem from a middle-aged woman in good health and CMV-seropositive.

The rearrangement links TRBV19 to TRBJ2-2, with unresolved D. The CDR3 has 16 residues. Germline CDR1 and CDR2: LNHDA and SQIVND (reference sequence). The ends were cut back, 3 bases at V and 6 bases at J, with 17 bases in the middle. CDR3 nucleotide sequence: TGTGCCAGTAGTATCCCCTTTGCCGGAGCCCCCGGGGAGCTGTTTTTT. It specifies CASSIPFAGAPGELFF.

This chain uses TRBV7-3 with TRBJ2-7; maybe TRBD1 (5 bases). The CDR3 has 14 residues. Germline CDR1 SGHTA, CDR2 FQGTGA. V lost 0 bases and J 5 bases, leaving 11 bases between the germline ends. The CDR3 here is CASSLTGRGNEQYF. CDR3 DNA: TGTGCCAGCAGCTTAACGGGAAGGGGTAACGAGCAGTACTTC.

V is TRBV28 and J is TRBJ2-2; 8 bases are shared with TRBD1. The length of the CDR3 is 14 residues. J lost 7 bases, V lost 7 bases, and 8 bases had no gene match. Germline V gene sequence: CDR1 MDHEN, CDR2 SYDVKM. Here the CDR3 DNA reads TGTGCCAGCATCCGACAGGGGATCGGCGGGGAGCTGTTTTTT. This translates into CASIRQGIGGELFF.

The chain has TRBV5-5 and TRBJ2-2, with D maybe TRBD2 (6 bases). Between the trimmed V and J ends, which lost 4 bases and 7 bases, there was a span of 11 bases. The CDR3 sequence is 13 residues long. The V gene's germline CDR1 is SGHKS and CDR2 YYEKEE (reference sequence). CDR3 coding DNA: TGTGCCAGCAGCGGGGGACTCTTCGGGGAGCTGTTTTTT. It encodes CASSGGLFGELFF.

The chain uses TRBV6-6 and TRBJ2-5; 7 bases are a match to TRBD1. Trimming cost V 6 bases and J 5 bases; bases outside gene matches: 3. The germline gives CDR1 MNHNY, CDR2 SVGAGI (reference sequence). The CDR3 extends over 12 amino acids. The chain's CDR3 is CASRGQKETQYF. The CDR3 nucleotides are TGTGCCAGCAGGGGACAGAAGGAGACCCAGTACTTC.

The chain combines TRBV15 with TRBJ2-5; D perhaps matches TRBD1 (6 bases). Germline V gene sequence: CDR1 LNHNV, CDR2 YYDKDF (reference sequence). The CDR3 has 14 residues. V was clipped by 6 bases and J by 10 bases, with 21 bases between them. The chain's CDR3 is CATRLSGASVDQYF. As DNA, the CDR3 is TGTGCCACCAGGTTGTCAGGGGCTTCGGTGGACCAGTACTTC.

This sequence joins TRBV19 and TRBJ2-3; 7 bases are shared with TRBD2. The CDR3 is made up of 15 amino acids. Germline assignment: CDR1 LNHDA and CDR2 SQIVND (reference sequence). V was clipped by 6 bases and J by 3 bases; unmatched bases: 9. The CDR3 DNA reads TGTGCCAGTAGGTACGGGGGGACGAGTACAGATACGCAGTATTTT. This sequence encodes CASRYGGTSTDTQYF.